The next 25 T cell receptor beta chains were all read from a single sample in a study of shared clonotypes between healthy human individuals. Method: immunoSEQ multiplex PCR; TCRdb's copy keeps in-frame clones and lacks some. The sample yields approximately 120,000 clones, roughly two thirds seen once. Material for sequencing was memory CD8+ T cells sorted from blood. Regarding subset: CD45RO+ cells pooled with CCR7-negative TemRA cells. The receptor set was obtained from a woman in her twenties or thirties in good health.

V gene TRBV29-1 combines with J gene TRBJ2-5, with D perhaps being TRBD1 or TRBD2 (5 bases each). The DNA end lines up better with TRBJ2-7; the J call may be wrong. The CDR3 contains 13 residues. Germline V gene sequence: CDR1 SQVTM, CDR2 ANQGSEA. CDR3 residues: CSVDRESGHEQYF. In DNA form, the CDR3 reads TGCAGCGTTGACAGGGAAAGCGGTCACGAGCAGTACTTC.

The J gene is TRBJ1-1, the V gene TRBV29-1, with TRBD1 matching over 8 bases. This CDR3 contains 12 residues. Germline values: CDR1 SQVTM, CDR2 ANQGSEA. J gave up 4 bases and V 2 bases, and 0 bases lay outside the gene matches. The CDR3 nucleotides are TGCAGCGTTGAACAGGGGGCCACTGAAGCTTTCTTT. It translates to CSVEQGATEAFF.

The rearrangement uses TRBV28 and TRBJ1-1, with D tentatively TRBD1 (5 bases). The CDR3 runs 20 residues. Germline loops: CDR1 MDHEN, CDR2 SYDVKM. V lost 3 bases and J lost 1, with 27 bases in between. CDR3 region: CASSFPAPGTRSRTNTEAFF. The DNA of the CDR3 is TGTGCCAGCAGTTTCCCAGCCCCAGGGACCCGAAGTCGAACGAACACTGAAGCTTTCTTT. Full variable domain (rest looked up from reference TRBV28 and TRBJ1-1): DVKVTQSSRYLVKRTGEKVFLECVQDMDHENMFWYRQDPGLGLRLIYFSYDVKMKEKGDIPEGYSVSREKKERFSLILESASTNQTSMYLCASSFPAPGTRSRTNTEAFFGQGTRLTVV.

V is TRBV30 and J is TRBJ2-7; 7 positions match TRBD1. The CDR3 totals 15 residues. Germline CDR1 reads GTSNPN; CDR2 reads SVGIG (reference sequence). V lost 5 bases and J lost 3; bases outside the gene matches: 13. The CDR3 reads CAWRQQGTGNYEQYF. CDR3 DNA: TGTGCCTGGCGCCAACAGGGGACGGGGAACTACGAGCAGTACTTC.

The rearrangement uses TRBV10-1 and TRBJ2-1, with TRBD1 matching 8 bases. V shed 6 bases, J shed 3 bases, and the junction held 4 bases outside the gene matches. CDR3 length: 14 residues. Germline assignment: CDR1 WNHNN and CDR2 SYGVQD (reference sequence). This chain's CDR3 is CASSLQGVYNEQFF. The CDR3 bases are TGCGCCAGCAGCTTACAGGGGGTCTACAATGAGCAGTTCTTC.

The chain links TRBV5-6 to TRBJ1-4; 9 nucleotides match TRBD1. Per germline, CDR1 SGHDT and CDR2 YYEEEE. J lost 5 bases, V lost 0 bases, and 5 bases had no gene match. The CDR3 loop spans 16 amino acids. CDR3 residues: CASSLATGGENEKLFF. DNA of the CDR3: TGTGCCAGCAGCTTGGCGACAGGGGGAGAAAATGAAAAACTGTTTTTT.

Comment on this clone: Mismatch with germline at one junction end may stem from a read error. The chain recombines TRBV2 with TRBJ2-7; 9 positions match TRBD1. CDR3 length equals 15 residues. Germline V CDR1 and CDR2: SNHLY, FYNNEI. The CDR3 loop is CASNDRTGVSNEQYF. The DNA for the CDR3 is TGTGCCAGCAACGACCGGACAGGGGTCTCCAACGAGCAGTACTTC.

This chain uses TRBV25-1 with TRBJ2-5; D tentatively reads TRBD1 or TRBD2 (5 bases each). V gave up 4 bases and J gave up 5 bases, with 20 bases separating them. The CDR3 totals 16 residues. Germline V gene sequence: CDR1 MGHDK, CDR2 SYGVNS. The CDR3 loop is CASSGALGENLETQYF. The CDR3 DNA sequence: TGTGCCAGCAGTGGGGCCTTGGGGGAGAACTTGGAGACCCAGTACTTC.

The chain couples TRBV10-3 to TRBJ2-7; D unresolved. The CDR3 has 13 residues. From germline, CDR1 is ENHRY and CDR2 SYGVKD. The V gene lost 0 bases and the J gene lost 3 bases, with 6 bases spanning the gap. The CDR3 region has the DNA TGTGCCATCAGTGAGTCTTCCCTCTACGAGCAGTACTTC. It specifies CAISESSLYEQYF.

This sequence joins TRBV4-1 and TRBJ2-7; 9 nucleotides match TRBD2. Per the germline V gene, CDR1 is MGHRA and CDR2 is YSYEKL. The V and J ends lost 6 bases and 2 bases, in that order; junction bases with no gene match: 8. The CDR3 has 15 residues. The CDR3 nucleotides are TGCGCCAGCAGTCCTATACTAGCGGGCCCCTACGAGCAGTACTTC. It encodes CASSPILAGPYEQYF.

The CDR3 reads CASSDSTSGTPNEQFF. The CDR3 region has the DNA TGTGCCAGCAGTGACTCTACTAGCGGGACTCCCAATGAGCAGTTCTTC. The chain joins TRBV6-4 to TRBJ2-1, with 10 bases aligning to TRBD2. Germline V gene sequence: CDR1 MRHNA, CDR2 SNTAGT. The V gene end was trimmed by 0 bases and the J gene end by 6 bases; junction bases not matched to a gene: 5. The CDR3 is 16 residues long.

The chain's CDR3 is CSVEDGGLAGYEQYF. CDR3 DNA sequence: TGCAGCGTTGAAGATGGGGGACTAGCGGGCTACGAGCAGTACTTC. This chain uses TRBV29-1 with TRBJ2-7; the match to TRBD2 covers 12 bases. The germline V gene encodes CDR1 SQVTM and CDR2 ANQGSEA. This CDR3 is built from 15 residues. The V and J ends lost 0 bases and 3 bases, in that order; junction bases with no gene match: 3.

This clone was seen only a few times. The rearrangement uses TRBV5-1 and TRBJ2-7, with D perhaps given as TRBD1 or TRBD2 (5 bases each). The germline V gene has CDR1 SGHRS and CDR2 YFSETQ. V gave up 3 bases and J gave up 5 bases, with 15 bases separating them. The CDR3 contains 14 residues. The CDR3 region has the DNA TGCGCCAGCAGCTACGGGACCCTAGGCCACGAGCAGTACTTC. Amino acids: CASSYGTLGHEQYF.

The genes are TRBV7-2 and TRBJ2-7; the match to TRBD2 covers 7 bases. The CDR3 covers 14 residues. Germline trimming cut 6 bases from V and 0 bases from J; bases unmatched to any gene: 5. The germline V gene has CDR1 SGHTA and CDR2 FQGNSA. The CDR3 loop reads CASRVQRDSYEQYF. The CDR3 DNA is TGTGCCAGCAGAGTTCAGCGGGACTCCTACGAGCAGTACTTC.

The J gene is TRBJ1-2, the V gene TRBV5-5, with a weak D call TRBD1 (5 bases). The V end lost 0 bases, the J end lost 6 bases, and 12 bases lay between the germline ends. The CDR3 covers 14 residues. Germline V gene sequence: CDR1 SGHKS, CDR2 YYEKEE (reference sequence). CDR3 residues: CASSLAGTRHGYTF. The CDR3 DNA sequence: TGTGCCAGCAGCTTGGCGGGGACCAGGCATGGCTACACCTTC.

The CDR3 reads CASSPITGIMNTEAFF. The CDR3 DNA sequence: TGTGCCAGTAGTCCGATAACAGGGATCATGAACACTGAAGCTTTCTTT. V gene TRBV19 combines with J gene TRBJ1-1; TRBD1 is a possible D gene (6 bases). Trimming pared 5 bases from V and 0 bases from J, leaving 16 bases between. Germline-derived CDR1 and CDR2 are LNHDA and SQIVND (reference sequence). The CDR3 is 16 residues long.

J is TRBJ2-5 and V is TRBV7-9, with D uncertain. V lost 3 bases and J lost 0, with 8 bases in between. Per the germline V gene, CDR1 is SEHNR and CDR2 is FQNEAQ (reference sequence). The length of the CDR3 is 14 residues. CDR3 sequence: CASSLNGYQETQYF. The DNA for the CDR3 is TGTGCCAGCAGCTTGAACGGGTACCAAGAGACCCAGTACTTC.

CDR3 sequence reads: CASSRAGVGTKNIQYF. For the CDR3, the DNA is TGTGCCAGCAGCCGAGCGGGAGTGGGAACCAAAAACATTCAGTACTTC. V and J are TRBV7-8 and TRBJ2-4; 8 nucleotides agree with TRBD2. There are 16 residues in the CDR3. CDR1 is SGHVS, CDR2 FQNEAQ, per germline. J gave up 2 bases and V 5 bases, and 8 bases lay outside the gene matches.

J is TRBJ2-5 and V is TRBV19; no definite D call. The CDR3 length is 16 residues. CDR1 is LNHDA, CDR2 SQIVND, per germline (reference sequence). V was trimmed by 3 bases and J by 7 bases, leaving 21 bases between them. CDR3 amino acids: CASSIGVDGPKLTQYF. The CDR3 nucleotides are TGTGCCAGTAGTATTGGGGTGGACGGACCCAAGTTGACCCAGTACTTC.

This clone turned up a few times. The chain recombines TRBV5-1 with TRBJ1-1; TRBD1 agrees at 9 bases. V dropped 4 bases and J dropped 5; count of bases not matched to a gene: 6. The CDR3 has 14 residues. Germline CDR1 and CDR2: SGHRS and YFSETQ. CDR3 coding DNA: TGCGCCAGCAGCGAGGGACAGGGAAGGACTGAAGCTTTCTTT. It is translated as CASSEGQGRTEAFF.

The CDR3 bases are TGTGCCAGCAGTTTCACCGGGACAGGGAAGCGGGATACGCAGTATTTT. Translated: CASSFTGTGKRDTQYF. V is TRBV6-5 and J is TRBJ2-3; 9 bases agree with TRBD1. Germline CDR1 and CDR2: MNHEY and SVGAGI. Trimming removed 4 bases from V and 6 bases from J; junction bases left unmatched: 11. CDR3 length equals 16 residues.

CDR3 sequence (DNA): TGTGCCAGCAGTTTCCGGGAGACCTACGAGCAGTACTTC. This encodes CASSFRETYEQYF. The V and J genes are TRBV6-5 and TRBJ2-7, with TRBD2 as a possible D gene (6 bases). V was trimmed by 4 bases and J by 2 bases, leaving 9 bases between them. CDR3 length: 13 residues. Looked up from germline, CDR1 is MNHEY and CDR2 is SVGAGI.

The chain is built from TRBV2 and TRBJ2-1; D call uncertain. The CDR3 spans 14 residues. Trimming shortened V by 7 bases and J by 0 bases, and 10 bases separated the two germline ends. CDR1 and CDR2 from the germline V gene are SNHLY and FYNNEI. The CDR3 DNA sequence: TGTGCCAGCAACGTACTTAGCTCCTACAATGAGCAGTTCTTC. This encodes CASNVLSSYNEQFF.

This chain links TRBV29-1 with TRBJ1-2; 7 bases line up with TRBD1. The germline V gene encodes CDR1 SQVTM and CDR2 ANQGSEA. The length of the CDR3 is 14 residues. The J segment lost 4 bases and the V segment lost 7 bases, leaving 12 bases of the junction unmatched. The CDR3 loop reads CSAIGQERGYGYTF. The CDR3 nucleotides read TGCAGCGCTATCGGACAGGAAAGGGGCTATGGCTACACCTTC.

The J gene is TRBJ2-6, the V gene TRBV6-5; tentatively, D is TRBD1 (6 bases). Germline V gives CDR1 MNHEY, CDR2 SVGAGI. The V gene lost 3 bases and the J gene lost 15 bases, with 15 bases spanning the gap. The CDR3 contains 13 residues. The CDR3 bases are TGTGCCAGCAGTTATCTACAGGGTTCTGGCCTGACTTTC. Its translation: CASSYLQGSGLTF.